Given below is one T cell receptor beta chain in context. The sample is drawn from a study of T cells in localized non-small cell lung cancer. Only in-frame clones appear in the TCRdb table, and some are missing; sequencing was by immunoSEQ multiplex PCR. Among about 35,000 clones listed, about 90% were seen once. The sequence came from a female donor over 55 with stage I lung adenocarcinoma. The material was peripheral blood, obtained before any cancer treatment.

CDR3 residues: CASSSRTSSYEQYF. Here the CDR3 DNA reads TGTGCCAGCAGCTCGAGGACTAGCAGCTACGAGCAGTACTTC. The chain uses TRBV7-2 and TRBJ2-7; TRBD2 aligns across 8 bases. J was trimmed by 3 bases and V by 4 bases; bases with no gene match: 5. Per germline, CDR1 SGHTA and CDR2 FQGNSA. This CDR3 has 14 residues.